A single sample gave rise to the 8 T cell receptor beta chains below, sequenced in a study of blood T cells in healthy people across ages. Together with a sample-barcoded 5' primer, a J-beta primer mix was included in a second PCR lasting roughly 6 to 12 cycles. In TCRdb, the 5' RACE reads were re-called with MiXCR into one record per CDR3 protein. Among around 990,000 distinct CDR3 sequences listed, less than 45% were seen once. Sequenced: blood. The receptors derive from a man younger than 35 in good health.

J is TRBJ2-3 and V is TRBV12-3 or TRBV12-4, with 8 bases that match TRBD2. The CDR3 loop spans 15 amino acids. V trimming: 6 bases; J trimming: 2 bases; junction bases outside the gene matches: 7. In DNA form, the CDR3 reads TGTGCCAGCAGCCAGAGCGGGGGCCTCACAGATACGCAGTATTTT. Translation gives CASSQSGGLTDTQYF.

This clonotype was counted ten times or more. The chain recombines TRBV5-6 with TRBJ2-3, with 12 bases that match TRBD2. Trimming removed 3 bases from V and 5 bases from J; junction bases left unmatched: 13. The CDR3 sequence is 18 residues long. Germline loops: CDR1 SGHDT, CDR2 YYEEEE. The chain's CDR3 is CASSSLGLAGGLQDTQYF. The CDR3 DNA reads TGTGCCAGCAGCTCCCTGGGGCTAGCGGGGGGGCTACAAGATACGCAGTATTTT.

This clonotype was seen a few times. The V gene is TRBV7-2, the J gene TRBJ2-7; TRBD2 matches at 10 bases. The CDR3 runs 15 residues. The germline V gene encodes CDR1 SGHTA and CDR2 FQGNSA. V gave up 5 bases and J gave up 4 bases; unmatched junction bases: 8. The CDR3 DNA sequence: TGTGCCAGCAGCGTTGGGACTAGCGTGTGGTACGAGCAGTACTTC. It codes for CASSVGTSVWYEQYF.

The chain couples TRBV4-1 to TRBJ2-2, with D uncertain. Per the germline V gene, CDR1 is MGHRA and CDR2 is YSYEKL. Trimming cost V 0 bases and J 2 bases, with 13 bases left between them. This CDR3 comprises 17 residues. The CDR3 loop reads CASSQEVSDLNTGELFF. The CDR3 coding sequence is TGCGCCAGCAGCCAAGAGGTGTCAGACCTTAACACCGGGGAGCTGTTTTTT.

This clonotype appeared once. The V gene is TRBV20-1, the J gene TRBJ2-3; TRBD2 might be the D (7 bases). The CDR3 totals 13 residues. V lost 5 bases to trimming and J lost 5 bases, with 14 bases between them. Per germline, CDR1 DFQATT and CDR2 SNEGSKA (reference sequence). The CDR3 protein is CSAGRGGQDTQYF. As DNA, the CDR3 is TGCAGTGCTGGAAGGGGGGGCCAAGATACGCAGTATTTT.

The V gene is TRBV12-3 or TRBV12-4, the J gene TRBJ2-5, with 9 nucleotides matching TRBD1. The end of the DNA aligns better with TRBJ2-7, so the J call may be wrong. This CDR3 spans 15 amino acids. CDR3 in amino acids: CASTLGQGTTYEQYF. The CDR3 bases are TGTGCCAGCACCCTCGGACAGGGGACTACTTACGAGCAGTACTTC.

This clonotype occurred many times. CDR3 sequence reads: CSARTGRDNEQFF. In nucleotides, the CDR3 is TGCAGTGCCAGGACGGGGAGGGACAATGAGCAGTTCTTC. The chain combines TRBV20-1 with TRBJ2-1, with 7 positions matching TRBD2. The CDR3 sequence is 13 residues long. Trimming took 6 bases from V and 5 from J; bases not matched to a gene: 7. CDR1 and CDR2 (germline): DFQATT, SNEGSKA (reference sequence).

The chain joins TRBV18 to TRBJ2-3; the D is unclear. The CDR3 runs to 14 residues. CDR1 KGHSH and CDR2 LQKENI come from the germline V gene. The V and J ends lost 4 bases and 2 bases respectively, with 10 bases between them. The CDR3 DNA follows: TGTGCCAGCTCACGGGAAACAGACACAGATACGCAGTATTTT. It encodes CASSRETDTDTQYF.